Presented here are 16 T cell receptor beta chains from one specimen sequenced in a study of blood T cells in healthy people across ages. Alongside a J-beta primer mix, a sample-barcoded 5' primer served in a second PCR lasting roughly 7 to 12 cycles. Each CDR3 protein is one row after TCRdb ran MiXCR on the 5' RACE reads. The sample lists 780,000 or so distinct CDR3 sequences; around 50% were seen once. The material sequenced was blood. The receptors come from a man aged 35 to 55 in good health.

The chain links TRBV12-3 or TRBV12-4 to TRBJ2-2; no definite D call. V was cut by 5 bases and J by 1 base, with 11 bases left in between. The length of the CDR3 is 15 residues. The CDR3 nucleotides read TGTGCCAGCAGTCGCATTAGAGGGAACACCGGGGAGCTGTTTTTT. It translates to CASSRIRGNTGELFF.

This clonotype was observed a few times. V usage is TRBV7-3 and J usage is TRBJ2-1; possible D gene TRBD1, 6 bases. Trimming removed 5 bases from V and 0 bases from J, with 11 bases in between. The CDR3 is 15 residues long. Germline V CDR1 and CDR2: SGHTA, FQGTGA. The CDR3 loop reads CASSKDRSSYNEQFF. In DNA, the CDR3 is TGTGCCAGCAGCAAGGACAGAAGCTCCTACAATGAGCAGTTCTTC.

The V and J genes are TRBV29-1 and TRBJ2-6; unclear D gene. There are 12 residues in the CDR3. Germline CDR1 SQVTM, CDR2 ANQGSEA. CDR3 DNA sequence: TGCAGTATTACATCCGGGGCCAACGTCCTGACTTTC. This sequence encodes CSITSGANVLTF.

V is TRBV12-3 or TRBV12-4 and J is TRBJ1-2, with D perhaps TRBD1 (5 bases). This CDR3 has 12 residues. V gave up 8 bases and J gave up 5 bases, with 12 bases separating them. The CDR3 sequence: CASSGLRYGYTF. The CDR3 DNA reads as TGTGCCAGCTCGGGACTACGATATGGCTACACCTTC.

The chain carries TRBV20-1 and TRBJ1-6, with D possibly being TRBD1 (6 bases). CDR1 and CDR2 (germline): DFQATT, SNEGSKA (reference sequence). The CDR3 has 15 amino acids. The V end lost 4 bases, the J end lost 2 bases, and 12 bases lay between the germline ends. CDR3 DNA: TGCAGTGCTATCAACAGGGAGGCCTATAATTCACCCCTCCACTTT. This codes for CSAINREAYNSPLHF.

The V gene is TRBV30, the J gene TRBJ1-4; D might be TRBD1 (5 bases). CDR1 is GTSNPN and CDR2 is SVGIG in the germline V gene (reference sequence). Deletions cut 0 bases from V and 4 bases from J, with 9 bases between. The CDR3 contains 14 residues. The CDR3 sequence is CAWSVGQGNEKLFF. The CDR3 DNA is TGTGCCTGGAGTGTAGGTCAGGGTAATGAAAAACTGTTTTTT.

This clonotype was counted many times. The CDR3 reads CATSDTGGADTQYF. The CDR3 nucleotides read TGTGCCACCAGTGATACAGGGGGCGCAGATACGCAGTATTTT. The gene calls are TRBV24-1 and TRBJ2-3, with 9 bases identical to TRBD1. The germline gives CDR1 KGHDR, CDR2 SFDVKD. This CDR3 has 14 amino acids. Losses at the gene ends were 3 bases for V and 4 bases for J; bases not matched to a gene: 1.

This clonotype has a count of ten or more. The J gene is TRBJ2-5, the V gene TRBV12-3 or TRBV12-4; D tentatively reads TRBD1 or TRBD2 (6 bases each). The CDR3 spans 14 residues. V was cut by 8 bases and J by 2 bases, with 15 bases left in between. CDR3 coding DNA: TGTGCCAGCCATCGGGGGCCTCAACAAGAGACCCAGTACTTC. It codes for CASHRGPQQETQYF.

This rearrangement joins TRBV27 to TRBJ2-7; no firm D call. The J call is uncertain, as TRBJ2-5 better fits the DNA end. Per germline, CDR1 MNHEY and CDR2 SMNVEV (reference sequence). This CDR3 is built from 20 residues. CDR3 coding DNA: TGTGCCAGCAGTGCATATTGGGAAAGGACGAGGACGGAAGACTTAGAGACCCAGTACTTC. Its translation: CASSAYWERTRTEDLETQYF.

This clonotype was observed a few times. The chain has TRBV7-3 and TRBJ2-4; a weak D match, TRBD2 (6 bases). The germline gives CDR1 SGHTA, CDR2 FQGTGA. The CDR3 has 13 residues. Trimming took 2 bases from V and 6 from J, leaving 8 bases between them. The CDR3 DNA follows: TGTGCCAGCAGCTTAGGGGGAGGAAACATTCAGTACTTC. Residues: CASSLGGGNIQYF. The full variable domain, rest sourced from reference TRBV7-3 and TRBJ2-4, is GAGVSQTPSNKVTEKGKYVELRCDPISGHTALYWYRQSLGQGPEFLIYFQGTGAADDSGLPNDRFFAVRPEGSVSTLKIQRTERGDSAVYLCASSLGGGNIQYFGAGTRLSVL.

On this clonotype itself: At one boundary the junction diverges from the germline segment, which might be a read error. In nucleotides, the CDR3 is TGCACCAGCAGCTTGGGGGGGGTCCGAGAGACCCAGTACTTC. Amino acids: CTSSLGGVRETQYF. The chain joins TRBV5-1 to TRBJ2-5; TRBD2 agrees at 7 bases. This CDR3 is 14 amino acids long. Germline V gene sequence: CDR1 SGHRS, CDR2 YFSETQ.

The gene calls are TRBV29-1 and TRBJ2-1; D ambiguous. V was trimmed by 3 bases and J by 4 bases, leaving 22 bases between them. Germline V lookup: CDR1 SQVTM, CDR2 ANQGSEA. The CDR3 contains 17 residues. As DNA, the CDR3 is TGCAGCGTTGATTTGGGCCGCCAAGGAGCCCCTTACAATGAGCAGTTCTTC. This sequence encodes CSVDLGRQGAPYNEQFF.

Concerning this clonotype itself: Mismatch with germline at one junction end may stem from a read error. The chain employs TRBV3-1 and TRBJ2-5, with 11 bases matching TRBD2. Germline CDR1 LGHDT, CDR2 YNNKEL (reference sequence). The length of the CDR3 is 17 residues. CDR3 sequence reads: CASGQDVGLAAYNEQYF. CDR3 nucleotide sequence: TGTGCCAGCGGCCAAGATGTGGGACTAGCGGCGTACAATGAGCAGTACTTC.

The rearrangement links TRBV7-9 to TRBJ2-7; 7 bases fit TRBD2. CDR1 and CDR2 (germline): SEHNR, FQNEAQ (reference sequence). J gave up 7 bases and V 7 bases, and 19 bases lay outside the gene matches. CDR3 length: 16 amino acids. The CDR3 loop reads CASTQAGPRLRNEQYF. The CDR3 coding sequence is TGTGCCAGCACACAAGCGGGGCCTAGGCTGAGGAATGAGCAGTACTTC.

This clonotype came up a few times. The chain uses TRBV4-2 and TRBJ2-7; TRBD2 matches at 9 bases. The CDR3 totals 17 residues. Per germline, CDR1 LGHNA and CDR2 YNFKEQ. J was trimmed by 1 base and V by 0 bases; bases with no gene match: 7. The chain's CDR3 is CASSQEYRLAGSYEQYF. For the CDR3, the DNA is TGTGCCAGCAGCCAAGAATACAGGCTAGCGGGGTCCTACGAGCAGTACTTC.

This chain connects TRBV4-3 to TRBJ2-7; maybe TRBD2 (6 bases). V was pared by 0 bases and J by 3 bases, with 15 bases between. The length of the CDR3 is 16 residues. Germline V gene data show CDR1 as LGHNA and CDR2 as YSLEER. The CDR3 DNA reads TGCGCCAGCAGCCAAGATGCGGGCAGCGGGTACTACGAGCAGTACTTC. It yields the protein CASSQDAGSGYYEQYF.